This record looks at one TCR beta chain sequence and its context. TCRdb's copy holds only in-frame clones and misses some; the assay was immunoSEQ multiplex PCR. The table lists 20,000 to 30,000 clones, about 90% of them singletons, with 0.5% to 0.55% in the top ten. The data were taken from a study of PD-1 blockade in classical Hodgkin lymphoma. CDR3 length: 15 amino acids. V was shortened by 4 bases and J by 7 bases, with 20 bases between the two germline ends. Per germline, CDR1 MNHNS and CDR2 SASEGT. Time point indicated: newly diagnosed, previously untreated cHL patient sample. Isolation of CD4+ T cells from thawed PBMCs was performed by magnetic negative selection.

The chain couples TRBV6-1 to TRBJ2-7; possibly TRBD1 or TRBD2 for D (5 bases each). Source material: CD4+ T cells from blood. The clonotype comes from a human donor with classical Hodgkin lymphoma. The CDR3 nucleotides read TGTGCCAGCAGTGCGCGGTGGGACCAGGGAAGGGAGCAGTACTTC. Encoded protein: CASSARWDQGREQYF.